This TCR beta chain was observed in a study of molecular identifiers for immune sequencing clone quantification. From germline, CDR1 is SGHDT and CDR2 YYEEEE. V lost 0 bases and J 2 bases, leaving 13 bases between the germline ends. CDR3 size: 16 residues. Listed TCR primers, together with previously described methods, were used for the bulk TCR libraries. In TCRdb, the PCR reads were re-called with MiXCR into one record per CDR3 protein. Of about 40,000 distinct CDR3 sequences listed, approximately 24% are singletons. This clonotype was detected many times. The sequence was obtained from a human donor in good health. Some libraries in this study had Jurkat cell RNA spiked in. The chain couples TRBV5-6 to TRBJ2-3; no definite D call. The specimen was naive CD8+ T cells from blood, with Jurkat cell RNA spiked in. As for subset: FACS-sorted CD8+CD4-CCR7+CD45RA+ naive T cells. CDR3 DNA sequence: TGTGCCAGCAGCTTGGGTCAAGCTGGTCCCACAGATACGCAGTATTTT. Encoded protein: CASSLGQAGPTDTQYF.